The clone carrying this T cell receptor beta chain came up once. Time point given: persistent/refractory GD, antithyroid drugs over 5 years with positive TRAb. RNA from PBMCs was the source of the TCR library. HTBI primers from iRepertoire and Arm-PCR of CDR3 regions yielded the TCR beta libraries. Using its own MiXCR run on the multiplex PCR reads, TCRdb lists one record per CDR3 protein. In the table there are 300,000 to 500,000 distinct CDR3 sequences, less than 25% of which are singletons. This CDR3 has 11 residues. V lost 7 bases and J lost 7, with 8 bases in between. Germline V gene data show CDR1 as MDHEN and CDR2 as SYDVKM. This specimen comes from a study of regulatory T cells in long-lasting Graves disease.

The source is a female donor with Graves disease. Sequenced material: peripheral blood mononuclear cells (PBMCs), taken when the disease was refractory, from a patient treated with antithyroid drugs. The chain joins TRBV28 to TRBJ2-1; no definite D call. The CDR3 loop is CASTLSNEQFF. CDR3 in DNA: TGTGCCAGCACATTGTCTAATGAGCAGTTCTTC.